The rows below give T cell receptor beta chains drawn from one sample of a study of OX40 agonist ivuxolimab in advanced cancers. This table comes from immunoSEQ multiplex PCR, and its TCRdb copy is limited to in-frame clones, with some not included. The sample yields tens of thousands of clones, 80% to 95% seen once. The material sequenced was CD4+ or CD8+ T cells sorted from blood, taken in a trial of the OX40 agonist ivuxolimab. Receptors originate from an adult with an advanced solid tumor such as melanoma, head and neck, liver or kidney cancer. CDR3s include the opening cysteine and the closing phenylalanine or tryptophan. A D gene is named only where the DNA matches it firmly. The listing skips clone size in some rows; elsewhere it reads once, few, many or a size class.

CDR3 DNA: TGTGCCTGGATAGGGACAGGGAGCTACGAGCAGTACTTC
CDR3 protein: CAWIGTGSYEQYF
clone size: NA
D gene: TRBD1
J gene: TRBJ2-7
V gene: TRBV30

CDR3 DNA: TGTGCCAGCAGTTGGCAGAACACAGATACGCAGTATTTT
CDR3 protein: CASSWQNTDTQYF
clone size: once
D gene: NA
J gene: TRBJ2-3
V gene: TRBV27

CDR3 DNA: TGTGCCAGCAGCTTAGGCGGCGGGAGCGGGCAAGAGACCCAGTACTTC
CDR3 protein: CASSLGGGSGQETQYF
clone size: NA
D gene: TRBD2
J gene: TRBJ2-5
V gene: TRBV7-8

CDR3 DNA: TGTGCCAGCAGCTTCCGACTAGCGGGAGAGCAGTTCTTC
CDR3 protein: CASSFRLAGEQFF
clone size: NA
D gene: TRBD2
J gene: TRBJ2-1
V gene: TRBV11-3

CDR3 DNA: TGTGCCAGCAGCTTAGCTTTTGCAGCGAGCTCCTACAATGAGCAGTTCTTC
CDR3 protein: CASSLAFAASSYNEQFF
clone size: NA
D gene: NA
J gene: TRBJ2-1
V gene: TRBV11-2

CDR3 DNA: TGTGCCAGCAGTTCCGCTGGCGGGAGAGCTTACGAGCAGTACTTC
CDR3 protein: CASSSAGGRAYEQYF
clone size: NA
D gene: TRBD2
J gene: TRBJ2-7
V gene: TRBV6-6

CDR3 DNA: TGTGCCAGCAGCCTTACCGCAGGGACCTGGGGAAAACTGTTTTTT
CDR3 protein: CASSLTAGTWGKLFF
clone size: NA
D gene: NA
J gene: TRBJ1-4
V gene: TRBV7-2

CDR3 DNA: TGCAGTGCTACAGGAACCTACGAGCAGTACTTC
CDR3 protein: CSATGTYEQYF
clone size: few
D gene: NA
J gene: TRBJ2-7
V gene: TRBV20-1

CDR3 DNA: TGTGCCAGCAGCGTAGCTCCGGCTAGCGGGAGGGAGGCAGATACGCAGTATTTT
CDR3 protein: CASSVAPASGREADTQYF
clone size: NA
D gene: TRBD2
J gene: TRBJ2-3
V gene: TRBV9

CDR3 DNA: TGTGCCAGCAGTCCACAGGACTCCTACGAGCAGTACTTC
CDR3 protein: CASSPQDSYEQYF
clone size: few
D gene: NA
J gene: TRBJ2-7
V gene: TRBV27

CDR3 DNA: TGTGCCAGCAGTTACTCGGACAGCCGCCAGGCACTGTTTTTT
CDR3 protein: CASSYSDSRQALFF
clone size: NA
D gene: NA
J gene: TRBJ1-4
V gene: TRBV6-6